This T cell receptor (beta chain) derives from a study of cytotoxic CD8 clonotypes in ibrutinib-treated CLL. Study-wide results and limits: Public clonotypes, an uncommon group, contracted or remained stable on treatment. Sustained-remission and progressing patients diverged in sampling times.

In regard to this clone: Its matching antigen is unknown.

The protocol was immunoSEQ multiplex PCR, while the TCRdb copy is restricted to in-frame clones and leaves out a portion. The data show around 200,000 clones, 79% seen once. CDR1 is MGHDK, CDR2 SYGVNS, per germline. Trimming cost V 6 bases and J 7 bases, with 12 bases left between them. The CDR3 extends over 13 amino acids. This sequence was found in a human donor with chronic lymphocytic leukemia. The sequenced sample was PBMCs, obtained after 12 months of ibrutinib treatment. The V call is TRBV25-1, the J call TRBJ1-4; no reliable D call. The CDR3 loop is CASSHNYGEKLFF. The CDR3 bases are TGTGCCAGCAGCCACAACTATGGTGAAAAACTGTTTTTT.